These T cell receptor beta chains were read from a single sample in a study of beta chain features in type 1 diabetes. Here immunoSEQ multiplex PCR was the method, and the copy in TCRdb shows in-frame clones only, minus some. The data hold some 150,000 clones, with approximately 10% observed a single time. The sample taken for sequencing was central memory CD4+ T cells from blood. These receptors originate from a man between 18 and 29 years old in good health. The CDR3 runs from the conserved cysteine through the conserved F or W. A D gene is named only where the DNA matches it firmly. Expanded clones are given a class, and other clones once, few, many or no size at all.

17	TRBJ2-4	NA	TRBV21-1	few	TGTGCCAGCAGCAAAAGCCTCGGGACCCTTGCCAAAAACATTCAGTACTTC	CASSKSLGTLAKNIQYF
13	TRBJ1-2	NA	TRBV28	few	TGTGCCAGTTACGACAGGATGGCCTATGGCTACACCTTC	CASYDRMAYGYTF
18	TRBJ2-6	TRBD1	TRBV7-9	few	TGTGCCAGCAGCGCCCGGGACAGGGGATTCTCTGGGGCCAACGTCCTGACTTTC	CASSARDRGFSGANVLTF
15	TRBJ2-4	TRBD1	TRBV6-5	NA	TGTGCCAGCAGATCCGGACAGGGGGCCAAAAACATTCAGTACTTC	CASRSGQGAKNIQYF
14	TRBJ1-4	NA	TRBV27	NA	TGTGCCAGCGGGCAATACGCAACTAATGAAAAACTGTTTTTT	CASGQYATNEKLFF
14	TRBJ1-2	NA	TRBV6-6	NA	TGTGCCAGCAGCTCCCGGGCTCAAGTCTATGGCTACACCTTC	CASSSRAQVYGYTF
12	TRBJ2-7	NA	TRBV28	few	TGTGCCAGCAGTTTACTCTTTTACGAGCAGTACTTC	CASSLLFYEQYF
15	TRBJ2-7	NA	TRBV7-2	NA	TGTGCCAGCAGCTTAGCCCGACAGGCAGCCTACGAGCAGTACTTC	CASSLARQAAYEQYF
15	TRBJ1-4	TRBD1	TRBV7-2	few	TGTGCCAGCAGCTCCGGGACAGGCCGGCGTGAAAAACTGTTTTTT	CASSSGTGRREKLFF
12	TRBJ2-1	NA	TRBV10-3	NA	TGTGCCATCAGCCTCAGGGAGAATGAGCAGTTCTTC	CAISLRENEQFF
16	TRBJ1-4	TRBD1	TRBV4-2	many	TGTGCCAGCAAGAAGTTCCAGACAGGGGGTAATGAAAAACTGTTTTTT	CASKKFQTGGNEKLFF
13	TRBJ2-5	TRBD2	TRBV9	NA	TGTGCCAGCAGCGACACTAGCGGGGTGACCCAGTACTTC	CASSDTSGVTQYF
15	TRBJ1-5	TRBD1	TRBV4-2	many	TGTGCCAGCAGCCATGTGACAGGGAACAATCAGCCCCAGCATTTT	CASSHVTGNNQPQHF
12	TRBJ2-1	NA	TRBV9	NA	TGTGCCAGCAGCGTAGGAGTGGATGAGCAGTTCTTC	CASSVGVDEQFF
12	TRBJ2-5	NA	TRBV7-2	NA	TGTGCCAGCAGCTCCTACCAAGAGACCCAGTACTTC	CASSSYQETQYF
14	TRBJ1-1	NA	TRBV29-1	NA	TGCAGCGTCCGCAACGGGGGCATGAACACTGAAGCTTTCTTT	CSVRNGGMNTEAFF
14	TRBJ1-3	NA	TRBV7-2	few	TGTGCCAGCAGCTCAGGGTTTCCCGGAAACACCATATATTTT	CASSSGFPGNTIYF
15	TRBJ2-4	TRBD1	TRBV5-4	NA	TGTGCCAGCAGCTGGCCGGGACAGGGGACAAACATTCAGTACTTC	CASSWPGQGTNIQYF
15	TRBJ2-6	NA	TRBV9	few	TGTGCCAGCAGTGCCCTTAGCTCTGGGGCCAACGTCCTGACTTTC	CASSALSSGANVLTF
15	TRBJ2-7	TRBD2	TRBV7-2	few	TGTGCCAGCAGCCCCTCAATCGGGGGGTCCTACGAGCAGTACTTC	CASSPSIGGSYEQYF
18	TRBJ1-5	NA	TRBV21-1	NA	TGTGCCAGCAGCGCCCGAACCCAGGGCAGGGAAAGCAATCAGCCCCAGCATTTT	CASSARTQGRESNQPQHF
13	TRBJ2-3	NA	TRBV9	few	TGTGCCAGCAGCGCGCAGCCTTTGGATACGCAGTATTTT	CASSAQPLDTQYF
12	TRBJ2-3	NA	TRBV6-5	NA	TGTGCCATCAGCTCCGACGGGAAGACGCAGTATTTT	CAISSDGKTQYF
15	TRBJ2-7	NA	TRBV30	few	TGTGCCTGGCGAGTGGGGTCTCTCCCTTTGGACGAGCAGTACTTC	CAWRVGSLPLDEQYF
13	TRBJ1-4	NA	TRBV15	NA	TGTGCCACCAGCAGGGATCTGGGGGAAAAACTGTTTTTT	CATSRDLGEKLFF
14	TRBJ2-3	NA	TRBV7-3	NA	TGTGCCAGCAGCTGGTTGCCAAGCACAGATACGCAGTATTTT	CASSWLPSTDTQYF
14	TRBJ1-2	NA	TRBV7-3	NA	TGTGCCAGCAGCTTAAATGGCGGCCCCGGCGGCTACACCTTC	CASSLNGGPGGYTF
13	TRBJ2-7	NA	TRBV11-3	NA	TGTGCCAGCAGCCACGGGGGAATCACCGAGCAGTACTTC	CASSHGGITEQYF
14	TRBJ2-7	NA	TRBV25-1	NA	TGTGCCAGCAGTAAACAGGGTAAATCCTACGAGCAGTACTTC	CASSKQGKSYEQYF
13	TRBJ1-1	NA	TRBV30	few	TGTGCCTCAACTACCGGCTCGGGTACTGAAGCTTTCTTT	CASTTGSGTEAFF
12	TRBJ2-3	NA	TRBV7-3	few	TGTGCCAGCAGCCCCCCCACAGATACGCAGTATTTT	CASSPPTDTQYF
12	TRBJ2-7	NA	TRBV11-2	few	TGTGCCAGCAGCTTCGGAGTGCACGAGCAGTACTTC	CASSFGVHEQYF
16	TRBJ1-5	NA	TRBV15	NA	TGTGCCACCAGCAGAGCTTTAGGGTTGGGCAATCAGCCCCAGCATTTT	CATSRALGLGNQPQHF